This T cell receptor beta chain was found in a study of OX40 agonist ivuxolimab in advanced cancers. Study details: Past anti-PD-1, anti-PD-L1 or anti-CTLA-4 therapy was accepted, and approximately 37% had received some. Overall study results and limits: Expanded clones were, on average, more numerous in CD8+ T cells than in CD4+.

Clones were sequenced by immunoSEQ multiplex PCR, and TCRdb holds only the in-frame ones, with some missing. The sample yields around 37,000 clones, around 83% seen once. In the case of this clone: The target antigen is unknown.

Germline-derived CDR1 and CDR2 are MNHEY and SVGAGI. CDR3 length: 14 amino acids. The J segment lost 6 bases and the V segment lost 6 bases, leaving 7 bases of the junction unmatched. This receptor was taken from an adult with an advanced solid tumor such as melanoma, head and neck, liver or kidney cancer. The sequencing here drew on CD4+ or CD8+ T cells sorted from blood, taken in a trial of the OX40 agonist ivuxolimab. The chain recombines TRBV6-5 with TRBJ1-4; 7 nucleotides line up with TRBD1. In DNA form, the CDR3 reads TGTGCCAGCAGACAGGGGTTCCGGGATGAAAAACTGTTTTTT. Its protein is CASRQGFRDEKLFF.